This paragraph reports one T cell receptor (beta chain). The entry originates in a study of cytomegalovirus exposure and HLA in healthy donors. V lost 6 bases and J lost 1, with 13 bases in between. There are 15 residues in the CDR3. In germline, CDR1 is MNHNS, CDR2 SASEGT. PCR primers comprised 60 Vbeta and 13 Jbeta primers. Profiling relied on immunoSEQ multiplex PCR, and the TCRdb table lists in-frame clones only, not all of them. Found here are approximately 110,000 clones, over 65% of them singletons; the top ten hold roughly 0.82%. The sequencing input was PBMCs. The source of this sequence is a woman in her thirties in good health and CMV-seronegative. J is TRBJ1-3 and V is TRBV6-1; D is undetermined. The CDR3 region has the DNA TGTGCCAGCAGGAACCCATCGGGATCTGGAAACACCATATATTTT. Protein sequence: CASRNPSGSGNTIYF.